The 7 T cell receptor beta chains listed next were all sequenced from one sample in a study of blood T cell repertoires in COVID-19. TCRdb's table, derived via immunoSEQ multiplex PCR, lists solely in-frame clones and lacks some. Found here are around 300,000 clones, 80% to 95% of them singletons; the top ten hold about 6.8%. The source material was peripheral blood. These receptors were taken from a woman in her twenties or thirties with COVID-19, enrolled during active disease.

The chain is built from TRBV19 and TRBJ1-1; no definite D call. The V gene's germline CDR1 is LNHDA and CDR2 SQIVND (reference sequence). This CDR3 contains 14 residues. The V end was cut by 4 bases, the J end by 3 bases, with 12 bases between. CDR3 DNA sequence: TGTGCCAGTAGTACCGCACGGGTTGACACTGAAGCTTTCTTT. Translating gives CASSTARVDTEAFF.

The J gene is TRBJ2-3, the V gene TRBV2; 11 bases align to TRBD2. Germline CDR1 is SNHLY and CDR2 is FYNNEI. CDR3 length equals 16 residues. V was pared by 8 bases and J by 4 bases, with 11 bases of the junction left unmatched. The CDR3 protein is CASGDELAGVSDTQYF. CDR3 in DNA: TGTGCCAGCGGGGATGAACTAGCGGGAGTATCAGATACGCAGTATTTT.

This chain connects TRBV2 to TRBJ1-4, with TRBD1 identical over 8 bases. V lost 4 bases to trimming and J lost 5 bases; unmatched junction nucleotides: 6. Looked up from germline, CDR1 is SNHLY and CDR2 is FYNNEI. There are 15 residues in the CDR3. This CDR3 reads CASSGATGENEKLFF. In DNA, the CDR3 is TGTGCCAGCAGTGGCGCGACAGGGGAAAATGAAAAACTGTTTTTT.

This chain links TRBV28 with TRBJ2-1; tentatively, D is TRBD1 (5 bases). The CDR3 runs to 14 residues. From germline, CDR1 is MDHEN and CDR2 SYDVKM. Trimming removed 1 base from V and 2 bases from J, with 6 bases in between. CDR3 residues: CASSLSGTYNEQFF. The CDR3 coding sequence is TGTGCCAGCAGTTTATCAGGGACCTACAATGAGCAGTTCTTC.

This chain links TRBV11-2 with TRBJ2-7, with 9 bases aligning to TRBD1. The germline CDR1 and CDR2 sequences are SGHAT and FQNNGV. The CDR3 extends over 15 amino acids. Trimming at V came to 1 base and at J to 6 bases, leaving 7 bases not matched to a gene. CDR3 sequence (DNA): TGTGCCAGCAGCTTAGGGGGGACAGGGTGGTCCGAGCAGTACTTC. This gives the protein CASSLGGTGWSEQYF.

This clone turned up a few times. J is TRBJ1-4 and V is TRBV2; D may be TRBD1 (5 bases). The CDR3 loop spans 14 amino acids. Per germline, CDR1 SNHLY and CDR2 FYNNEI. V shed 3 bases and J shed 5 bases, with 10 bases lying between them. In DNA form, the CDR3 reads TGTGCCAGCAGTGAGGGGGGTCCAAATGAAAAACTGTTTTTT. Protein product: CASSEGGPNEKLFF.

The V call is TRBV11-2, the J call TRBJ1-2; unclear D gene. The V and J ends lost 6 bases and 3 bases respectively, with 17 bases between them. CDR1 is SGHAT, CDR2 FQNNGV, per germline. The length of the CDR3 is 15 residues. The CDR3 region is CASRSVSPGDYGYTF. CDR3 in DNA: TGTGCCAGCAGATCGGTCTCACCCGGTGACTATGGCTACACCTTC.